This T cell receptor beta chain was captured by sequencing in a study of Ad26.COV2.S vaccination and SARS-CoV-2 variants (dated by TCRdb to about 2021). About the full investigation: Donors in the vaccine arm were drawn from COV1001, a multicentre, randomized, double-blind, placebo-controlled phase I-IIa trial testing Ad26.COV2.S in healthy adults. Ad26.COV2.S was administered intramuscularly at 5 x 10^10 or 1 x 10^11 viral particles, either as a single shot or as two shots given 56 days apart. TCRbeta repertoire sequencing served as the tool for gauging how specific and how broad the SARS-CoV-2-reactive T cell receptors were following Ad26.COV2.S vaccination. A total of some 30 samples were included in the TCR-sequenced set, comprising about 20 Ad26.COV2.S vaccine recipients, 5 placebo recipients and 8 SARS-CoV-2 convalescent individuals. Participants in the trial were split at random into five groups of five each, receiving low-dose or high-dose Ad26.COV2.S once or twice, or else placebo on both occasions. Throughout the experiments and outcome assessment, investigators stayed blinded to trial group allocation. What the authors observed across the whole study: Vaccine and placebo recipients had similar non-spike TCR breadth, a finding consistent with the vaccine containing only spike. Comparing responses between vaccine doses or regimens was not something the study was powered to do. Substantial breadth of spike-specific CD8+ and CD4+ T cell responses was reported after vaccination. The authors noted that total T cell responses may have been underestimated by the TCR breadth and depth analyses. Spike-specific TCR breadth was higher in Ad26.COV2.S recipients than in placebo recipients (P = 0.0014).

The immunoSEQ Assay was used to sequence TCRbeta CDR3 regions. After extraction, genomic DNA underwent amplification by bias-controlled multiplex PCR, followed by high-throughput sequencing. Processing in the source paper ran as follows. To quantify the absolute abundance of every unique TCRbeta CDR3 region, sequences were collapsed and filtered. T cell fraction was estimated by normalizing TCRbeta template counts to usable DNA, which was measured by amplifying reference genes present in all nucleated cells. Repertoire TCRs were annotated as SARS-CoV-2-specific by exact matching of V gene, CDR3 amino acid sequence and J gene to a known reactive TCR set. The reference SARS-CoV-2 TCR set was derived from MIRA and filtered for enrichment in COVID-19-positive ImmuneCODE repertoires, a step that removed public or cross-reactive TCRs. Using the MIRA antigens, annotated TCRs were further analysed by specific ORF or by position within an ORF. Depth was the summed frequency of annotated unique rearrangements, while breadth was defined as annotated unique rearrangements over total unique productive rearrangements. TCR breadth was compared between groups using two-sided Wilcoxon rank-sum tests. TCRdb provides this immuneACCESS table in a form limited to in-frame rearrangements. Some clones are lacking; in checked studies, under half of them reflect an unresolved V gene, and why the rest are absent is not known. That table supplies the V and J calls and clone size; D and trimming were determined from the DNA. This sample is represented by hundreds of thousands of clones; about nine tenths of them were singletons. The ten largest make up roughly 6% of the sample.

This specimen's treatment or condition label, interpreted: around 19 received Ad26.COV2.S at low or high dose, single or two shots; roughly five received placebo; per-sample allocation not given. Repertoires of vaccine and placebo recipients were sequenced from samples taken on day 63 after the first injection. Cohort 1b enrolled around 24 adults aged 18-55 years at a single site in Boston, USA, between 29 July and 7 August 2020. Ad26.COV2.S consisted of a replication-incompetent adenovirus type 26 vector by which a prefusion-stabilized SARS-CoV-2 spike protein from the original Wuhan strain was expressed. On this clone: It lacks a known antigen. Base quality data are lacking; no much larger clone is found one base away.

Source: peripheral blood, taken in a trial of Ad26.COV2.S vaccine versus placebo. The TCR originated in a person aged 18-65 years who received the Ad26.COV2.S COVID-19 vaccine or a placebo.

The base sequence is TGTGCCAGCAGCCACCGGACAGCTAACACTGAAGCTTTCTTT. Translated, this gives CASSHRTANTEAFF. The chain employs TRBV14 and TRBJ1-1, and the D gene may be TRBD1, 6 bases matching. CDR1 SGHDN and CDR2 FVKESK were looked up in the germline V gene. Between the V and J ends, shortened by 3 bases and 2 bases respectively, the junction contains 10 bases. Taken from cysteine to phenylalanine, the CDR3 has 14 residues. Kept here is only the CDR3 DNA, which spans 42 bases and is read in frame from base 1.